What follows are 14 T cell receptor beta chains derived from one specimen sequenced in a study of T cell repertoires in cytomegalovirus infection. TCRdb itself ran the reads through MiXCR, one entry per CDR3 protein. Here the sample spans about 300,000 distinct CDR3 sequences, around 10% being singletons. Sequenced: PBMCs. Receptor source: a human donor in good health (CMV status not recorded). Some clones in this sample may be carry-over from other donors' samples.

There are many counts of this clonotype. The chain is built from TRBV7-2 and TRBJ2-7, with 11 bases aligning to TRBD2. Trimming at V came to 5 bases and at J to 2 bases, leaving 8 bases not matched to a gene. CDR3 length: 16 residues. Germline CDR1 is SGHTA and CDR2 is FQGNSA. The CDR3 sequence: CASSRVSGGDPYEQYF. CDR3 nucleotides: TGTGCCAGCAGCCGAGTTAGCGGGGGGGATCCCTACGAGCAGTACTTC.

This clonotype was counted at least ten times. This chain links TRBV28 with TRBJ2-7; TRBD2 agrees at 8 bases. The V gene end was trimmed by 6 bases and the J gene end by 3 bases; junction bases not matched to a gene: 4. The germline gives CDR1 MDHEN, CDR2 SYDVKM. The CDR3 loop spans 13 amino acids. CDR3 sequence (DNA): TGTGCCAGCAGGCCGGGGGGGGACTACGAGCAGTACGTC. Its translation: CASRPGGDYEQYV.

This clonotype was picked up many times. The rearrangement uses TRBV7-2 and TRBJ2-2; 8 bases are shared with TRBD2. Germline V gene sequence: CDR1 SGHTA, CDR2 FQGNSA. CDR3 size: 16 residues. J gave up 7 bases and V 2 bases, and 9 bases lay outside the gene matches. CDR3 DNA: TGTGCCAGCAGCTTATTTTCGGGGGGGGCCGGCGGGGAGCTGTTTTTT. This sequence encodes CASSLFSGGAGGELFF.

This clonotype has at least ten counts. The V and J genes are TRBV7-9 and TRBJ1-2; D is unresolved. The CDR3 is 14 amino acids. Germline V gene lookup returns CDR1 SEHNR and CDR2 FQNEAQ (reference sequence). Trimming shortened V by 0 bases and J by 8 bases, and 13 bases separated the two germline ends. This chain's CDR3 is CASSLAGGRGGYTF. The DNA of the CDR3 is TGTGCCAGCAGCTTAGCCGGCGGCCGGGGAGGCTACACCTTC.

The gene calls are TRBV5-4 and TRBJ2-7; D may match TRBD1 or TRBD2 (5 bases each). The CDR3 covers 15 residues. Germline CDR1 and CDR2: SGHNT and YYREEE (reference sequence). V shed 0 bases and J shed 0 bases, with 10 bases lying between them. CDR3: CASSLVPGSSYEQYV. The CDR3 DNA is TGTGCCAGCAGCTTGGTTCCAGGGAGCTCCTACGAGCAGTACGTC.

This clonotype was seen at least ten times. The CDR3 bases are TGTGCCAGCAAACAGCCTGCGCTAGCCGAGACCCAGTACTTC. As protein: CASKQPALAETQYF. This sequence joins TRBV28 and TRBJ2-5; perhaps TRBD2 as D (5 bases). The CDR3 consists of 14 residues. Between the trimmed V and J ends, which lost 7 bases and 5 bases, there was a span of 17 bases. Germline loops: CDR1 MDHEN, CDR2 SYDVKM.

This chain joins TRBV7-9 and TRBJ1-5, with D possibly being TRBD1 (6 bases). CDR1 is SEHNR, CDR2 FQNEAQ, per germline (reference sequence). The CDR3 covers 15 residues. V lost 2 bases to trimming and J lost 3 bases, with 11 bases between them. The CDR3 DNA reads TGTGCCAGCAGCTTACAGGGGAGTCACAATCAGCCCCAGCATTTT. This codes for CASSLQGSHNQPQHF. Looking up the rest from reference TRBV7-9 and TRBJ1-5 gives the full variable domain: DTGVSQNPRHKITKRGQNVTFRCDPISEHNRLYWYRQTLGQGPEFLTYFQNEAQLEKSRLLSDRFSAERPKGSFSTLEIQRTEQGDSAMYLCASSLQGSHNQPQHFGDGTRLSIL.

There are many counts of this clonotype. The chain joins TRBV19 to TRBJ1-6; D ambiguous. The CDR3 has 12 amino acids. The V and J ends lost 5 bases and 11 bases respectively, with 10 bases between them. CDR1 LNHDA and CDR2 SQIVND come from the germline V gene (reference sequence). CDR3 nucleotides: TGTGCCAGTAGTTTGTCCGGTCCACCCCTCCACTTT. Residues: CASSLSGPPLHF.

Many counts were recorded for this clonotype. The chain couples TRBV7-9 to TRBJ1-1; D gene unclear. The CDR3 sequence is 14 residues long. Trimming cost V 8 bases and J 0 bases, with 13 bases left between them. CDR1 is SEHNR and CDR2 is FQNEAQ in the germline V gene (reference sequence). The CDR3 nucleotides are TGTGCCAGCGCCGTCTGGACTTTGAACACTGAAGCTTTCTTT. Its translation is CASAVWTLNTEAFF.

This clonotype was counted between two and nine times. This chain joins TRBV12-3 or TRBV12-4 and TRBJ2-1; D is unclear. There are 11 residues in the CDR3. V was trimmed by 5 bases and J by 8 bases, leaving 7 bases between them. The CDR3, as DNA: TGTGCCAGCAGTGATTATCATGAGCAGTTCTTC. This gives the protein CASSDYHEQFF.

The J gene is TRBJ2-7, the V gene TRBV6-6; D is undetermined. This CDR3 is 12 amino acids long. Trimming removed 5 bases from V and 1 base from J, with 6 bases in between. Germline V gene lookup returns CDR1 MNHNY and CDR2 SVGAGI (reference sequence). As DNA, the CDR3 is TGTGCCAGCAGTCCACCTTCCTACGAGCAGTACGTC. This gives the protein CASSPPSYEQYV.

In this sample, this clonotype turned up many times. The J gene is TRBJ2-1, the V gene TRBV7-8, with 10 bases lining up with TRBD1. Germline V gene sequence: CDR1 SGHVS, CDR2 FQNEAQ. The CDR3 loop spans 15 amino acids. V lost 4 bases, J lost 4 bases, and 4 bases stayed unmatched. Here the CDR3 reads CASSWGTGEYNEQFF. The CDR3, as DNA: TGTGCCAGCAGCTGGGGGACAGGGGAATACAATGAGCAGTTCTTC.

The gene calls are TRBV2 and TRBJ1-5; no definite D call. This CDR3 contains 15 residues. Germline-derived CDR1 and CDR2 are SNHLY and FYNNEI. Deletions cut 7 bases from V and 0 bases from J, with 13 bases between. The CDR3 reads CASKERAYSNQPQHF. The CDR3 nucleotides read TGTGCCAGCAAAGAGAGAGCTTATAGCAATCAGCCCCAGCATTTT.

This clonotype was seen only a few times. J is TRBJ1-5 and V is TRBV20-1; D uncertain. The CDR3 has 15 residues. Germline values: CDR1 DFQATT, CDR2 SNEGSKA (reference sequence). V shed 1 base and J shed 2 bases, with 12 bases lying between them. The CDR3 is CSARGGVSGNQPQHF. CDR3 sequence (DNA): TGCAGTGCTAGAGGGGGAGTTTCGGGCAATCAGCCCCAGCATTTT.